One sample yielded the 29 T cell receptor beta chains listed below, sequenced in a study of control samples from healthy donors and cancer patients. Some clones are missing from TCRdb's copy, which holds only in-frame ones; the method was immunoSEQ multiplex PCR. The sample carries under 150,000 clones, roughly 91% recorded once. Sequencing input: PBMCs. The receptors were sampled from a man between 45 and 60 years old with head and neck cancer.

The sample holds one count of this clone. The chain joins TRBV27 to TRBJ2-1, with D possibly called TRBD1 or TRBD2 (5 bases each). Between the trimmed V and J ends, which lost 3 bases and 9 bases, there was a span of 12 bases. Germline V gene lookup returns CDR1 MNHEY and CDR2 SMNVEV (reference sequence). There are 13 residues in the CDR3. The CDR3 DNA reads as TGTGCCAGCAGTTTCCCGGCCGGGGCTGAGCAGTTCTTC. Its translation: CASSFPAGAEQFF.

The chain combines TRBV30 with TRBJ2-5, with 8 nucleotides matching TRBD1. CDR1 GTSNPN and CDR2 SVGIG come from the germline V gene (reference sequence). Trimming took 5 bases from V and 2 from J; bases not matched to a gene: 4. The CDR3 is 13 amino acids. CDR3 residues: CAWDRDRQETQYF. Written as DNA, the CDR3 is TGTGCCTGGGACCGGGACAGGCAAGAGACCCAGTACTTC. The full variable domain, its missing parts supplied by reference TRBV30 and TRBJ2-5, is SQTIHQWPATLVQPVGSPLSLECTVEGTSNPNLYWYRQAAGRGLQLLFYSVGIGQISSEVPQNLSASRPQDRQFILSSKKLLLSDSGFYLCAWDRDRQETQYFGPGTRLLVL.

The J gene is TRBJ2-7, the V gene TRBV19; TRBD1 agrees at 8 bases. Trimming took 7 bases from V and 5 from J; bases not matched to a gene: 10. Germline V gene sequence: CDR1 LNHDA, CDR2 SQIVND (reference sequence). The CDR3 extends over 14 amino acids. CDR3 loop: CASTPTGAGDEQYF. The CDR3 DNA sequence: TGTGCCAGTACCCCGACAGGGGCAGGCGACGAGCAGTACTTC.

The chain recombines TRBV9 with TRBJ2-3, with D unclear. CDR3 size: 13 residues. CDR1 is SGDLS, CDR2 YYNGEE, per germline. With 1 base removed from V and 0 bases from J, the gap between germline ends came to 3 bases. This CDR3 is CASSVRSTDTQYF. The DNA of the CDR3 is TGTGCCAGCAGCGTACGGAGCACAGATACGCAGTATTTT.

The sample holds one count of this clone. Compared with germline, one end of the junction differs, possibly owing to a read error. This chain links TRBV6-6 with TRBJ1-6, with TRBD1 matching over 9 bases. The CDR3 runs to 16 residues. Looked up from germline, CDR1 is MNHNY and CDR2 is SVGAGI (reference sequence). The CDR3 nucleotides are TGTGCCAGCAGCTACTCACCGGGACAGGGCAACTCACCCCTCCACTTT. The encoded protein is CASSYSPGQGNSPLHF.

The chain carries TRBV10-3 and TRBJ1-2; 7 bases agree with TRBD1. Germline assignment: CDR1 ENHRY and CDR2 SYGVKD. The ends lost 0 bases at V and 5 bases at J; junction bases unmatched: 3. The CDR3 length is 14 residues. CDR3 region: CAISESSRGYGYTF. The CDR3, as DNA: TGTGCCATCAGTGAGTCTTCCAGGGGGTATGGCTACACCTTC.

V usage is TRBV7-2 and J usage is TRBJ2-1; 9 nucleotides align to TRBD2. V was pared by 5 bases and J by 4 bases, with 6 bases of the junction left unmatched. The CDR3 extends over 15 amino acids. From germline, CDR1 is SGHTA and CDR2 FQGNSA. The CDR3: CASSAWTSEYNEQFF. CDR3 nucleotide sequence: TGTGCCAGCAGCGCGTGGACTAGCGAATACAATGAGCAGTTCTTC.

The chain links TRBV7-9 to TRBJ2-3; TRBD1 aligns across 8 bases. V shed 3 bases and J 5 bases; nucleotides not matched to a gene: 4. The CDR3 spans 14 residues. The V gene's germline CDR1 is SEHNR and CDR2 FQNEAQ (reference sequence). CDR3 DNA: TGTGCCAGCAGCTTTGGACAGGGAATAGATACGCAGTATTTT. Translation gives CASSFGQGIDTQYF. The variable domain in full, completed from reference TRBV7-9 and TRBJ2-3, reads DTGVSQNPRHKITKRGQNVTFRCDPISEHNRLYWYRQTLGQGPEFLTYFQNEAQLEKSRLLSDRFSAERPKGSFSTLEIQRTEQGDSAMYLCASSFGQGIDTQYFGPGTRLTVL.

A word on this clone: A junction end diverges from the germline sequence, so it may reflect a read error. The chain is built from TRBV28 and TRBJ1-2; D possibly corresponds to TRBD1 (6 bases). The germline V gene has CDR1 MDHEN and CDR2 SYDVKM. This CDR3 comprises 15 residues. CDR3 sequence reads: CASGLDSGPHYGYTF. CDR3 coding DNA: TGTGCCAGCGGTTTGGACAGCGGGCCCCACTATGGCTACACCTTC.

This clone was detected only once. The rearrangement links TRBV6-5 to TRBJ2-5, with a possible D match to TRBD1 (6 bases). Germline V gives CDR1 MNHEY, CDR2 SVGAGI. The V end lost 9 bases, the J end lost 6 bases, and 14 bases lay between the germline ends. CDR3 size: 12 residues. The CDR3 DNA reads as TGTGCCAGGCTAGGGGGTATGAAGACCCAGTACTTC. This codes for CARLGGMKTQYF.

This clone has a single count. The J gene is TRBJ1-5, the V gene TRBV30; D unclear. The CDR3 sequence is 13 residues long. Germline assignment: CDR1 GTSNPN and CDR2 SVGIG (reference sequence). Trimming stripped 3 bases from V and 10 bases from J, with 16 bases between. CDR3 protein: CAWRANQKGPQHF. CDR3 nucleotides: TGTGCCTGGAGGGCGAACCAAAAGGGACCCCAGCATTTT.

V and J are TRBV10-1 and TRBJ2-2; maybe TRBD2 (6 bases). Germline V gives CDR1 WNHNN, CDR2 SYGVQD (reference sequence). This CDR3 is 15 amino acids long. Trimming took 0 bases from V and 6 from J, leaving 11 bases between them. The CDR3 protein is CASSESKGTPGELFF. The CDR3 nucleotides are TGCGCCAGCAGTGAGTCGAAAGGGACTCCCGGGGAGCTGTTTTTT.

The chain recombines TRBV7-2 with TRBJ2-1; D is unclear. V lost 2 bases to trimming and J lost 10 bases, with 18 bases between them. The germline CDR1 and CDR2 sequences are SGHTA and FQGNSA. The length of the CDR3 is 15 residues. The CDR3 DNA follows: TGTGCCAGCAGCTTATTCCAGGTCGCGCGGAAAGAGCAGTTCTTC. It specifies CASSLFQVARKEQFF.

The chain uses TRBV27 and TRBJ2-7, with 9 bases fitting TRBD1. CDR1 MNHEY and CDR2 SMNVEV come from the germline V gene (reference sequence). The CDR3 has 14 amino acids. Trimming cost V 7 bases and J 7 bases; bases outside gene matches: 11. CDR3 coding DNA: TGTGCCAGCAAACCACCGGGACAGGGCTGGGAGCAGTACTTC. It yields the protein CASKPPGQGWEQYF.

The chain couples TRBV18 to TRBJ2-4; weak D call: TRBD1 (6 bases). The CDR3 is made up of 14 amino acids. Trimming pared 6 bases from V and 4 bases from J, leaving 13 bases between. Germline V lookup: CDR1 KGHSH, CDR2 LQKENI. CDR3 coding DNA: TGTGCCAGCTCGTCGGACAGCCCGAAAAACATTCAGTACTTC. Protein: CASSSDSPKNIQYF.

In this sample, this clone turned up once. The genes are TRBV27 and TRBJ2-7; 8 bases agree with TRBD2. The junction had 12 bases not matched to a gene; V was cut back by 7 bases and J by 4 bases. This CDR3 is built from 15 residues. The germline V gene encodes CDR1 MNHEY and CDR2 SMNVEV (reference sequence). The CDR3 sequence is CASTLAPSGSYEQYF. As DNA, the CDR3 is TGTGCCAGCACCCTAGCCCCCAGCGGGAGTTACGAGCAGTACTTC.

The chain links TRBV18 to TRBJ2-6; D possibly corresponds to TRBD1 (6 bases). The CDR3 is made up of 18 amino acids. Germline V gene sequence: CDR1 KGHSH, CDR2 LQKENI. The V end was cut by 2 bases, the J end by 4 bases, with 18 bases between. The CDR3 spells CASSPIESGAHGANVLTF. Here the CDR3 DNA reads TGTGCCAGCTCACCAATCGAGTCAGGGGCTCACGGGGCCAACGTCCTGACTTTC.

The chain combines TRBV7-2 with TRBJ1-5, with D uncertain. Trimming left V 5 bases short and J 9 bases short, with 14 bases between. Germline CDR1 and CDR2: SGHTA and FQGNSA. The length of the CDR3 is 13 residues. The CDR3 DNA reads as TGTGCCAGCAGCCCCCTGGGCGGGTCGCCCCAGCATTTT. This gives the protein CASSPLGGSPQHF.

This clone is judged medium-sized. The V gene is TRBV5-1, the J gene TRBJ2-7; TRBD2 matches 14 bases. CDR1 and CDR2 (germline): SGHRS, YFSETQ. V lost 4 bases and J lost 3; bases outside the gene matches: 3. The CDR3 is made up of 15 amino acids. The CDR3 DNA follows: TGCGCCAGCAGCGATGGACTAGCGGGAGGCTACGAGCAGTACTTC. It translates to CASSDGLAGGYEQYF.

The sample holds a few counts of this clone. The J gene is TRBJ1-3, the V gene TRBV3-1 (or the pseudogene TRBV3-2); tentative D call: TRBD1 (5 bases). The CDR3 is made up of 16 amino acids. Germline V gene sequence: CDR1 LGHDT, CDR2 YNNKEL (reference sequence). The ends were cut back, 1 base at V and 1 base at J, with 11 bases in the middle. The CDR3 nucleotides are TGTGCCAGCAGCCAAGGATTTAGGGGTTCTGGAAACACCATATATTTT. It encodes CASSQGFRGSGNTIYF.

Details on this clone: Within the sample, other DNA sequences also encode this same CDR3. This chain joins TRBV28 and TRBJ2-7; D gene uncertain. The CDR3 totals 11 residues. V lost 3 bases and J 4 bases, leaving 4 bases between the germline ends. CDR1 is MDHEN and CDR2 is SYDVKM in the germline V gene. DNA for the CDR3: TGTGCCAGCAGTTTCGGGTACGAGCAGTACTTC. Its translation is CASSFGYEQYF.

The V and J genes are TRBV12-3 or TRBV12-4 and TRBJ1-1, with a possible D match to TRBD1 (5 bases). Trimming removed 7 bases at V and 4 bases at J, with 13 bases between. The CDR3 sequence is 13 residues long. CDR3: CASTRGEVTEAFF. DNA for the CDR3: TGTGCCAGCACCCGAGGGGAGGTCACTGAAGCTTTCTTT.

This clone has only a few counts. The chain is built from TRBV7-3 and TRBJ1-1; D might be TRBD1 (5 bases). CDR1 SGHTA and CDR2 FQGTGA come from the germline V gene. Trimming removed 0 bases at V and 1 base at J, with 12 bases between. This CDR3 spans 16 amino acids. The CDR3 loop reads CASSLTLGGTNTEAFF. The CDR3 nucleotides are TGTGCCAGCAGCTTAACGCTGGGAGGGACGAACACTGAAGCTTTCTTT.

This clone has only a few counts. The chain links TRBV24-1 to TRBJ2-1, with 9 bases aligning to TRBD1. The CDR3 has 16 amino acids. After removal of 1 base from V and 5 bases from J, the junction contained 5 bases not matched to a gene. The germline V gene has CDR1 KGHDR and CDR2 SFDVKD. CDR3 sequence: CATSDFGQGQNNEQFF. The CDR3 coding sequence is TGTGCCACCAGTGATTTTGGACAGGGGCAAAACAATGAGCAGTTCTTC.

This clone was counted between two and nine times. V is TRBV12-5 and J is TRBJ1-1; TRBD1 is a possible D gene (5 bases). The V end lost 10 bases, the J end lost 11 bases, and 20 bases lay between the germline ends. CDR1 is LGHNT, CDR2 FRNRAP, per germline. This CDR3 spans 12 amino acids. CDR3 amino acids: CATLTEGGEAFF. The CDR3 DNA is TGTGCTACCTTGACAGAAGGAGGCGAGGCTTTCTTT.

The chain employs TRBV7-9 and TRBJ1-2; tentative D call: TRBD1 (6 bases). Trimming took off 4 bases at V and 6 bases at J, with 12 bases between the two ends. This CDR3 is built from 13 residues. Germline assignment: CDR1 SEHNR and CDR2 FQNEAQ (reference sequence). In DNA form, the CDR3 reads TGTGCCAGCAGCTCTGACAGGAGGCATGGCTACACCTTC. It codes for CASSSDRRHGYTF.

The V call is TRBV13, the J call TRBJ2-1; the match to TRBD2 covers 8 bases. CDR1 and CDR2 (germline): PRHDT, FYEKMQ (reference sequence). V shed 1 base, J shed 7 bases, and the junction held 0 bases outside the gene matches. This CDR3 region has 13 residues. CDR3 sequence reads: CASSLAGGNEQFF. Here the CDR3 DNA reads TGTGCCAGCAGCTTAGCGGGAGGGAATGAGCAGTTCTTC.

V and J are TRBV9 and TRBJ1-4; D is possibly TRBD1 (5 bases). Trimming cost V 4 bases and J 8 bases, with 21 bases left between them. The V gene's germline CDR1 is SGDLS and CDR2 YYNGEE. The CDR3 has 16 residues. CDR3 in DNA: TGTGCCAGCAGCACCTCGGGGGAACCCCAGAGGGAAAAACTGTTTTTT. Its translation is CASSTSGEPQREKLFF.

The chain carries TRBV6-5 and TRBJ1-2; the D gene is possibly TRBD1 (6 bases). The V and J ends lost 6 bases and 8 bases respectively, with 16 bases between them. Germline CDR1 is MNHEY and CDR2 is SVGAGI. The CDR3 runs to 13 residues. The CDR3 loop reads CASSAQGWKGYTF. CDR3 bases: TGTGCCAGCAGCGCACAGGGCTGGAAAGGCTACACCTTC.